This TCR beta chain was profiled in a study of blood T cell repertoires in COVID-19. Study at large: The United States, Italy and Spain were the sources of the acute and convalescent COVID-19 samples. The cDNA or gDNA used as material had been derived from T cells, B-cell-depleted T cells, or PBMCs.

Per the authors' pipeline: How many nucleated cells were present was estimated from reference gene primer amplification. Sequenced by immunoSEQ multiplex PCR; TCRdb stores in-frame clones only, minus some. The DNA was the basis for D and trimming; V, J and clone size are from that table. The data hold tens of thousands of clones, with about 71% observed a single time. Germline V gives CDR1 SGHRS, CDR2 YFSETQ. Unmatched junction bases numbered 4, after V lost 0 bases and J lost 9 bases. This CDR3 contains 14 residues. The source is a woman aged 70 to 79 with acute or convalescent COVID-19. The gene calls are TRBV5-1 and TRBJ1-4; 8 nucleotides line up with TRBD1. Material: peripheral blood. The CDR3 protein is CASSLVGQGKKLFF. The CDR3, as DNA: TGCGCCAGCAGCTTGGTCGGACAGGGCAAAAAACTGTTTTTT. Full variable domain (rest looked up from reference TRBV5-1 and TRBJ1-4): KAGVTQTPRYLIKTRGQQVTLSCSPISGHRSVSWYQQTPGQGLQFLFEYFSETQRNKGNFPGRFSGRQFSNSRSEMNVSTLELGDSALYLCASSLVGQGKKLFFGSGTQLSVL.